This T cell receptor beta chain was retrieved from a study of cytomegalovirus exposure and HLA in healthy donors. Study observations and caveats: Follow-up analysis seemed to connect common viral pathogens with several of the most significant clusters identified.

Germline V gene sequence: CDR1 SGHTA, CDR2 FQGTGA. This CDR3 is built from 14 residues. Trimming shortened V by 0 bases and J by 1 base, and 7 bases separated the two germline ends. The PCR had 60 Vbeta and 13 Jbeta primers. Profiling relied on immunoSEQ multiplex PCR, and the TCRdb table lists in-frame clones only, not all of them. The sample carries around 300,000 clones, 84% recorded once. This clone was observed once. Its antigen remains unknown. At the DNA level, this CDR3 is encoded by other sequences in the same sample as well. The J gene is TRBJ2-7, the V gene TRBV7-3; tentatively, D is TRBD2 (5 bases). Specimen: PBMCs. This TCR was sampled from a woman between 35 and 50 years old in good health and CMV-seropositive. CDR3 region: CASSLTSGSYEQYF. CDR3 coding DNA: TGTGCCAGCAGCTTAACGTCGGGGTCCTACGAGCAGTACTTC.